Below, one T cell receptor beta chain is given with its context. The clone's antigen remains unknown. No base quality values were provided; no much bigger clone lies one nucleotide off. This entry comes from a study of T cells after yellow fever vaccination (dated by TCRdb to between 2019 and 2020). In terms of the full investigation: The SMART-Seq v4 Ultra Low Input RNA kit was used to prepare libraries from fractions with low cell numbers. To follow T-cell clones before and after both primary and booster YFV17D yellow fever vaccination, bulk TCR alpha and beta repertoires underwent longitudinal sequencing. Two healthy male donors, one aged 18 to 30 and one aged 30 to 39 years, were included in the cohort. Blood was drawn at multiple timepoints before and after primary and secondary immunization, with bulk PBMC replicates and cell subsets isolated. Broader findings and caveats from the paper: The secondary T-cell response was weaker than the primary response but faster, peaking on day 5 instead of day 15. A small fraction of clonotypes showed up in both the CD4 and CD8 compartments, probably as a result of convergent recombination. Most clones expanded after primary vaccination (around 97% of CD4 and around nine tenths of CD8) were re-detected after the booster, suggesting that broad memory maintenance occurred. Only two donors were included in the study, so the extent to which the findings can be generalized is limited. Because abundant contaminating clonotypes from the bulk population could be contained in FACS-sorted repertoires, computational filtering was required.

V is clipped by 6 bases and J by 4 bases, and the sequence between their germline boundaries is 23 bases long. Looking up the germline V gene yields CDR1 SGDLS and CDR2 YYNGEE. The CDR3 starts with the cysteine, ends with the phenylalanine, and has 18 residues. Of the read, only the CDR3 DNA is kept; its 54 bases are in frame from base 1. The treatment or condition label, read with the paper, signifies: live attenuated yellow fever vaccine strain. PBMCs were isolated from peripheral blood using a standard Ficoll-Paque protocol. Dynabeads CD4 and CD8 positive selection kits were used to isolate the CD4 and CD8 T-cell fractions. TriZol was used to extract RNA from bulk PBMCs, CD4 and CD8 fractions, and dextramer-positive and dextramer-negative fractions. The sequencer was an Illumina NovaSeq 6000. TCR cDNA was made using 5'RACE template switching, a step that added a universal primer site and unique molecular identifiers. Priming of cDNA synthesis was performed from both the TCR alpha and TCR beta constant segments. Library amplification used two PCR steps, and the second PCR step added sample barcodes and sequencing adapters. Sequencing of libraries was performed on Illumina HiSeq 2500 (2x100 bp) or NovaSeq (2x150 bp). The authors' analysis ran thus. MIGEC handled demultiplexing of reads and collapsing into UMI consensus sequences, while MiXCR performed V(D)J alignment. Using edgeR on replicate PBMC samples, clonotypes were called vaccine-responding if FDR was below 0.01 and the log2 fold change was above 5 up to day 15. Each bulk clonotype was labeled CD4 or CD8 based on which sequenced repertoire, CD4 or CD8, contained the clonotype at higher abundance. The raw public reads went through TCRdb reprocessing: fastp at Q25, MiXCR clone calling, in-frame beta chains kept. Here each entry gathers all rows of one CDR3 protein and keeps the most common genes and DNA. Clone size and V and J calls follow TCRdb, not the original study. The sample includes just over 250,000 distinct CDR3 sequences, with about 5.2% observed a single time. Less than 3.5% of the sample rests with the top ten.

The origin of this receptor is a man aged 18 to 35 who received the YFV17D yellow fever vaccine. The specimen was CD4+ T cells sorted from PBMCs, collected on the day of the yellow fever booster vaccination. Recombination joined TRBV9 with TRBJ1-6; TRBD1 might be the D gene, on 5 matching bases. The CDR3 sequence is CASTKGWGGTEYNSPLHF. The DNA is as follows: TGTGCCAGCACCAAAGGGTGGGGGGGGACCGAGTATAATTCACCCCTCCACTTT.